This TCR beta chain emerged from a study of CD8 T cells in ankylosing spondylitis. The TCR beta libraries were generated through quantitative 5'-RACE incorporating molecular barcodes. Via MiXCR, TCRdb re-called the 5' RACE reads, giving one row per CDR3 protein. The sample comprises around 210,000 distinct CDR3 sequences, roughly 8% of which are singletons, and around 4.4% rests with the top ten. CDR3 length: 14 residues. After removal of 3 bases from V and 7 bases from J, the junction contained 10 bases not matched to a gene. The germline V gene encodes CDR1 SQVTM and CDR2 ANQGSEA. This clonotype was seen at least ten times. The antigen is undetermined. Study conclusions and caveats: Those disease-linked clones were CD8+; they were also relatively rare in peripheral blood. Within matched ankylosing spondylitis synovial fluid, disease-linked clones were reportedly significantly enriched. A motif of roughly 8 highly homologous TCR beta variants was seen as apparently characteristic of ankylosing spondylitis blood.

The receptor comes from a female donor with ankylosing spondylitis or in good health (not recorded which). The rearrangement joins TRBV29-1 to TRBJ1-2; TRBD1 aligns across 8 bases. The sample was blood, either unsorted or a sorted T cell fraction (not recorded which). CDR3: CSVDGTGSSAGYTF. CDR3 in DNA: TGCAGCGTTGATGGGACAGGATCTTCGGCTGGCTACACCTTC.